Shown below are 22 T cell receptor beta chains from a single sample sequenced in a study of T cell changes during pregnancy in multiple sclerosis. The method was immunoSEQ multiplex PCR; TCRdb's version includes in-frame clones alone and lacks a portion of them. The table lists 84,000 or so clones, less than 95% of them singletons. This specimen consisted of peripheral blood, obtained in the third trimester of pregnancy. All receptors come from a female donor with multiple sclerosis, enrolled in a pregnancy study.

The chain uses TRBV28 and TRBJ1-5; weak D call: TRBD1 (5 bases). The CDR3 length is 16 residues. Trimming pared 6 bases from V and 1 base from J, leaving 16 bases between. Germline assignment: CDR1 MDHEN and CDR2 SYDVKM. The CDR3 bases are TGTGCCAGCAGGAGGGACGGGGGGTTGAGCAATCAGCCCCAGCATTTT. Translation gives CASRRDGGLSNQPQHF.

This chain joins TRBV30 and TRBJ1-6, with TRBD1 matching over 7 bases. CDR3 length: 15 residues. The germline CDR1 and CDR2 sequences are GTSNPN and SVGIG (reference sequence). J lost 8 bases, V lost 2 bases, and 9 bases had no gene match. CDR3 sequence (DNA): TGTGCCTGGAGTTTCCCACAGGGGTCTCATTCACCCCTCCACTTT. It is translated as CAWSFPQGSHSPLHF.

The V and J genes are TRBV7-2 and TRBJ1-5; 8 positions match TRBD1. The trim removed 6 bases at V and 7 bases at J, leaving 5 bases unmatched. The CDR3 runs to 13 residues. The V gene's germline CDR1 is SGHTA and CDR2 FQGNSA. CDR3 sequence reads: CASRRTGLQPQHF. In DNA form, the CDR3 reads TGTGCCAGCAGACGGACAGGGCTACAGCCCCAGCATTTT.

The genes are TRBV18 and TRBJ1-2; D ambiguous. Germline assignment: CDR1 KGHSH and CDR2 LQKENI. The CDR3 spans 13 residues. V was clipped by 4 bases and J by 4 bases, with 10 bases between them. The CDR3 loop is CASSLGSFYGYTF. CDR3 sequence (DNA): TGTGCCAGCTCACTCGGGAGTTTCTATGGCTACACCTTC.

CDR3 in DNA: TGCGCCAGCAGCCAAGGACTAGCCCAGACGGCCGAGCAGTACTTC. This translates into CASSQGLAQTAEQYF. This sequence joins TRBV4-1 and TRBJ2-7, with 7 bases lining up with TRBD2. The J segment lost 6 bases and the V segment lost 1 base, leaving 9 bases of the junction unmatched. The V gene's germline CDR1 is MGHRA and CDR2 YSYEKL. The CDR3 spans 15 residues.

This rearrangement joins TRBV6-1 to TRBJ1-5, with D tentatively TRBD1 (6 bases). The CDR3 extends over 14 amino acids. Germline values: CDR1 MNHNS, CDR2 SASEGT. V shed 10 bases and J shed 0 bases, with 13 bases lying between them. The CDR3, as DNA: TGTGCCACCAAGACAGGAAATAGCAATCAGCCCCAGCATTTT. This encodes CATKTGNSNQPQHF.

This chain joins TRBV19 and TRBJ1-3, with a tentative D call TRBD1 (5 bases). CDR3 size: 15 residues. V gave up 10 bases and J gave up 4 bases, with 20 bases separating them. Germline CDR1 reads LNHDA; CDR2 reads SQIVND (reference sequence). As DNA, the CDR3 is TGTGCCACCGGAATAGACAGCACGAGGGGAAACACCATATATTTT. Amino acid sequence: CATGIDSTRGNTIYF.

V usage is TRBV7-3 and J usage is TRBJ1-6; D may be TRBD1 (5 bases). The CDR3 has 15 amino acids. Germline CDR1 is SGHTA and CDR2 is FQGTGA. V was pared by 4 bases and J by 6 bases, with 13 bases between. The CDR3 DNA reads as TGTGCCAGCAGCTCCGTCGGGGGAGGTAATTCACCCCTCCACTTT. This codes for CASSSVGGGNSPLHF.

The CDR3 is CASSLGGRGGYTF. The CDR3 DNA follows: TGTGCCAGCAGCTTAGGTGGCAGGGGTGGCTACACCTTC. The rearrangement uses TRBV7-9 and TRBJ1-2; D is perhaps TRBD1 (6 bases). V lost 1 base and J 7 bases, leaving 10 bases between the germline ends. The CDR3 spans 13 residues. Germline loops: CDR1 SEHNR, CDR2 FQNEAQ (reference sequence).

This sequence joins TRBV6-4 and TRBJ2-1; perhaps TRBD1 as D (5 bases). Germline V gives CDR1 MRHNA, CDR2 SNTAGT. The CDR3 covers 13 residues. With 2 bases removed from V and 9 bases from J, the gap between germline ends came to 11 bases. CDR3 amino acids: CASSDIGASEQFF. In DNA, the CDR3 is TGTGCCAGCAGTGACATAGGGGCTAGTGAGCAGTTCTTC.

The chain joins TRBV4-2 to TRBJ2-2; 12 bases match TRBD1. This CDR3 has 16 amino acids. Trimming cost V 6 bases and J 4 bases; bases outside gene matches: 6. Germline CDR1 LGHNA, CDR2 YNFKEQ. CDR3 sequence reads: CASRPGQGASTGELFF. CDR3 in DNA: TGTGCCAGCAGGCCGGGACAGGGGGCCAGCACCGGGGAGCTGTTTTTT.

The rearrangement uses TRBV5-4 and TRBJ1-6, with 11 positions matching TRBD1. This CDR3 is built from 16 residues. The germline gives CDR1 SGHNT, CDR2 YYREEE (reference sequence). After removal of 0 bases from V and 7 bases from J, the junction contained 3 bases not matched to a gene. The CDR3 reads CASSLGTGGTNSPLHF. CDR3 sequence (DNA): TGTGCCAGCAGCTTGGGGACAGGGGGCACAAATTCACCCCTCCACTTT.

The chain is built from TRBV5-1 and TRBJ1-1, with 8 bases matching TRBD1. Looked up from germline, CDR1 is SGHRS and CDR2 is YFSETQ. V was clipped by 4 bases and J by 4 bases; unmatched bases: 6. This CDR3 spans 14 amino acids. The CDR3 nucleotides read TGCGCCAGCAGCGAGACAGGGGTGGTCACTGAAGCTTTCTTT. Translation: CASSETGVVTEAFF.

The chain joins TRBV6-4 to TRBJ2-3; D gene ambiguous. The V gene's germline CDR1 is MRHNA and CDR2 SNTAGT. The CDR3 loop spans 13 amino acids. Between the trimmed V and J ends, which lost 4 bases and 6 bases, there was a span of 11 bases. For the CDR3, the DNA is TGTGCCAGCAGTGTGACTGGCATGGATACGCAGTATTTT. This gives the protein CASSVTGMDTQYF.

V and J are TRBV5-4 and TRBJ1-1; 8 positions agree with TRBD1. CDR1 is SGHNT and CDR2 is YYREEE in the germline V gene (reference sequence). The CDR3 is made up of 15 amino acids. Trimming at V came to 4 bases and at J to 2 bases, leaving 7 bases not matched to a gene. The CDR3 DNA is TGTGCCAGCAGCCCCTCGGGACAGGCAAACACTGAAGCTTTCTTT. Translated: CASSPSGQANTEAFF.

The V call is TRBV27, the J call TRBJ1-1, with a possible D match to TRBD1 (6 bases). This CDR3 spans 13 amino acids. CDR1 is MNHEY, CDR2 SMNVEV, per germline (reference sequence). With 5 bases removed from V and 7 bases from J, the gap between germline ends came to 14 bases. CDR3 region: CASSPRTADEAFF. The CDR3 region has the DNA TGTGCCAGCAGTCCGAGGACAGCAGATGAAGCTTTCTTT.

J is TRBJ2-3 and V is TRBV7-9; 11 nucleotides match TRBD2. The junction had 13 bases not matched to a gene; V was cut back by 5 bases and J by 6 bases. The CDR3 has 17 amino acids. Per the germline V gene, CDR1 is SEHNR and CDR2 is FQNEAQ (reference sequence). CDR3 amino acids: CASSLEIRLAGRDTQYF. The CDR3 DNA sequence: TGTGCCAGCAGCCTAGAGATAAGACTAGCGGGGAGGGATACGCAGTATTTT. The entire variable domain, with the rest obtained from reference TRBV7-9 and TRBJ2-3, is as follows: DTGVSQNPRHKITKRGQNVTFRCDPISEHNRLYWYRQTLGQGPEFLTYFQNEAQLEKSRLLSDRFSAERPKGSFSTLEIQRTEQGDSAMYLCASSLEIRLAGRDTQYFGPGTRLTVL.

This clone has just a few counts. The chain joins TRBV30 to TRBJ1-2; TRBD1 matches 9 bases. Germline V gives CDR1 GTSNPN, CDR2 SVGIG (reference sequence). The V segment lost 7 bases and the J segment 8 bases; nucleotides outside the gene matches: 5. The CDR3 consists of 11 residues. DNA for the CDR3: TGTGCCTCGACGACAGGGGGAGGCTACACCTTC. It translates to CASTTGGGYTF.

This clone was counted a single time. V usage is TRBV5-1 and J usage is TRBJ2-5, with 13 bases matching TRBD2. Germline V gives CDR1 SGHRS, CDR2 YFSETQ. The V gene end was trimmed by 4 bases and the J gene end by 5 bases; junction bases not matched to a gene: 11. The CDR3 totals 17 residues. This CDR3 reads CASSRGTSGDVVETQYF. DNA of the CDR3: TGCGCCAGCAGCCGGGGGACTAGCGGGGACGTGGTGGAGACCCAGTACTTC.

The CDR3 DNA reads TGTGCCAGCAGTTTATCGGCTAGCGGGGTTTACGGGGAGCTGTTTTTT. It specifies CASSLSASGVYGELFF. This chain links TRBV27 with TRBJ2-2; 9 bases agree with TRBD2. V shed 0 bases and J 7 bases; nucleotides not matched to a gene: 6. Looked up from germline, CDR1 is MNHEY and CDR2 is SMNVEV (reference sequence). This CDR3 is 16 amino acids long.

The chain couples TRBV19 to TRBJ1-4; D gene ambiguous. The CDR3 runs to 14 residues. Germline CDR1 and CDR2: LNHDA and SQIVND (reference sequence). Trimming took 3 bases from V and 5 from J, leaving 10 bases between them. The CDR3 sequence is CASSMLTGNEKLFF. The CDR3 coding sequence is TGTGCCAGTAGTATGTTGACGGGAAATGAAAAACTGTTTTTT.

J is TRBJ2-7 and V is TRBV19, with TRBD2 matching 8 bases. Unmatched junction bases numbered 6, after V lost 4 bases and J lost 4 bases. Germline CDR1 is LNHDA and CDR2 is SQIVND (reference sequence). This CDR3 is built from 14 residues. CDR3 region: CASSTSGLVYEQYF. CDR3 DNA sequence: TGTGCCAGTAGTACCTCGGGACTAGTATACGAGCAGTACTTC.